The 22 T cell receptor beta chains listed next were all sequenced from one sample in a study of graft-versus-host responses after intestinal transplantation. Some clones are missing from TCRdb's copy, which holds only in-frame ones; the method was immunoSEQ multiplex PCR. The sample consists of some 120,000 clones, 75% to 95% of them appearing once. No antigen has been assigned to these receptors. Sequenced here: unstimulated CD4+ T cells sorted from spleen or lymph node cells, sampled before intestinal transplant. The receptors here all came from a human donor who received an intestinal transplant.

The CDR3: CASSRDVTRDEQYF. The CDR3 DNA is TGCGCCAGCAGCCGCGATGTGACCCGGGACGAGCAGTACTTC. The rearrangement links TRBV5-1 to TRBJ2-7, with no clear D. Germline CDR1 is SGHRS and CDR2 is YFSETQ. This CDR3 is built from 14 residues. With 4 bases removed from V and 5 bases from J, the gap between germline ends came to 16 bases.

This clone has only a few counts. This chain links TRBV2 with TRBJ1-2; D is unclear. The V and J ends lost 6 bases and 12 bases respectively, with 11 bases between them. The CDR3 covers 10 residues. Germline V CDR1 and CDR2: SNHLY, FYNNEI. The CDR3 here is CASRVKEHTF. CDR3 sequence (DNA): TGTGCCAGCAGGGTCAAGGAGCACACCTTC.

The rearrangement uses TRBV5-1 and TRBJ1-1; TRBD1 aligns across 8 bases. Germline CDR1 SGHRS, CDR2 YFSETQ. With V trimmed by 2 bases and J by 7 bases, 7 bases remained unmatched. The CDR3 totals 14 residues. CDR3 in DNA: TGCGCCAGCAGCTTATCCGGGACAGGAATTGAAGCTTTCTTT. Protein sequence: CASSLSGTGIEAFF.

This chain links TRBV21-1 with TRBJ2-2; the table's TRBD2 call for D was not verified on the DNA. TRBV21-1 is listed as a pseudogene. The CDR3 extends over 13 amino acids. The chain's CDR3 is CASRQAGAGELFF. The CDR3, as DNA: TGTGCCAGCCGCCAGGCCGGGGCCGGGGAGCTGTTTTTT.

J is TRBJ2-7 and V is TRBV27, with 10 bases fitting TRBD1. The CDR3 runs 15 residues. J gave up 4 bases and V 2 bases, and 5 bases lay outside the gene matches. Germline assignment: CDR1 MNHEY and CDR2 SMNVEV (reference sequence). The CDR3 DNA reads TGTGCCAGCAGTTTAGTGGGACAGGGGTGGTACGAGCAGTACTTC. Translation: CASSLVGQGWYEQYF.

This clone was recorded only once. CDR3 bases: TGCGCCAGCAGCCTGGCTTTAGCGGGACCCTACAATGAGCAGTTCTTC. Its protein is CASSLALAGPYNEQFF. This chain uses TRBV5-1 with TRBJ2-1, with 8 bases lining up with TRBD2. Trimming cost V 4 bases and J 2 bases; bases outside gene matches: 8. Germline loops: CDR1 SGHRS, CDR2 YFSETQ. The CDR3 contains 16 residues.

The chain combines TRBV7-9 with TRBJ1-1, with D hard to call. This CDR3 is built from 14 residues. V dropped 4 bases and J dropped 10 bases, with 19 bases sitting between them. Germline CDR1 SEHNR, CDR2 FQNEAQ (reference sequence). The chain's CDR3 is CASSSLAGSPGAFF. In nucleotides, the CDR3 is TGTGCCAGCAGCTCCCTCGCGGGGTCTCCTGGAGCTTTCTTT.

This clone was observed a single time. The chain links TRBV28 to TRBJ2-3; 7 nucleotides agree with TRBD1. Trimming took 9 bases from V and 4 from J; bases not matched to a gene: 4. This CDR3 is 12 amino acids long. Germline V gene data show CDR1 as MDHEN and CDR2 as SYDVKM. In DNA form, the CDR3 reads TGTGCCAGTAAGACAGGGTCAGATACGCAGTATTTT. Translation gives CASKTGSDTQYF.

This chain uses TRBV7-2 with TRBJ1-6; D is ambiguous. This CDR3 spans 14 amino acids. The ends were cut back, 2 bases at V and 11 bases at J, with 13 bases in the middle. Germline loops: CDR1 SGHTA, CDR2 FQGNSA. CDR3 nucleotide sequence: TGTGCCAGCAGCTTAACACCCCCGATGACACCCCTCCACTTT. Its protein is CASSLTPPMTPLHF.

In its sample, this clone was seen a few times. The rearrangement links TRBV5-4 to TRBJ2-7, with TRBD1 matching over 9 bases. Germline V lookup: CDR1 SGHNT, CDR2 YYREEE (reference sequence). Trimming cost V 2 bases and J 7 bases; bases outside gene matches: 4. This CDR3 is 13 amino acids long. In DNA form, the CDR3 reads TGTGCCAGCAGCTTAACCGGGACAGGGGAGCAGTACTTC. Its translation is CASSLTGTGEQYF.

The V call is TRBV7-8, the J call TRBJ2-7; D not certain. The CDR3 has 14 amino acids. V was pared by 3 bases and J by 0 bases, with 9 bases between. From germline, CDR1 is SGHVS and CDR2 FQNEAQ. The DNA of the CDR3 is TGTGCCAGCAGCTTCGGTCGTAACTCCTACGAGCAGTACTTC. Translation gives CASSFGRNSYEQYF.

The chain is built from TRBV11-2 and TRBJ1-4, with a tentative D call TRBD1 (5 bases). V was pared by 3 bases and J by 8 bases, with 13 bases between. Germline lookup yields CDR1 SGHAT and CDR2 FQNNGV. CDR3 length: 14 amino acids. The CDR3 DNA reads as TGTGCCAGCAGCTTCCTTGGGGGAGGGGAAAAACTGTTTTTT. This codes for CASSFLGGGEKLFF.

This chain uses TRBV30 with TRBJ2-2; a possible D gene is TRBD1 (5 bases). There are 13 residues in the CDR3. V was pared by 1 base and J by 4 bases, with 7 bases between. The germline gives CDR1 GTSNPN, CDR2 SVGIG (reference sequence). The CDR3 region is CAWSEGFTGELFF. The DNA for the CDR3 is TGTGCCTGGAGTGAGGGGTTCACCGGGGAGCTGTTTTTT. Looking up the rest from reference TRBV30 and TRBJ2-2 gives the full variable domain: SQTIHQWPATLVQPVGSPLSLECTVEGTSNPNLYWYRQAAGRGLQLLFYSVGIGQISSEVPQNLSASRPQDRQFILSSKKLLLSDSGFYLCAWSEGFTGELFFGEGSRLTVL.

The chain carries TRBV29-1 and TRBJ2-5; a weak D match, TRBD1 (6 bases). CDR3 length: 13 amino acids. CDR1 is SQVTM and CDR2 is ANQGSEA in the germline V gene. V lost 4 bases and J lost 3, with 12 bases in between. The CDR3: CSVVQGTKETQYF. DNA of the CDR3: TGCAGCGTTGTACAGGGAACGAAAGAGACCCAGTACTTC.

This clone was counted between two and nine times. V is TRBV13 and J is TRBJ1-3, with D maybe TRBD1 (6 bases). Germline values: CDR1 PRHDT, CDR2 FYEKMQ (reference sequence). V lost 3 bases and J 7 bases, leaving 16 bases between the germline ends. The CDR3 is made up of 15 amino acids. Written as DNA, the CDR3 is TGTGCCAGCAGCTTCGAAGCGGGACAAGGGAACACCATATATTTT. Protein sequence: CASSFEAGQGNTIYF.

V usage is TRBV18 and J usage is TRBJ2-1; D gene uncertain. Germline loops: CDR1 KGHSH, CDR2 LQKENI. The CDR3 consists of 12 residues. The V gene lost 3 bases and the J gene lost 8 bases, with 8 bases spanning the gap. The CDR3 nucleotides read TGTGCCAGCTCACCGAGAAACGATGAGCAGTTCTTC. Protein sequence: CASSPRNDEQFF.

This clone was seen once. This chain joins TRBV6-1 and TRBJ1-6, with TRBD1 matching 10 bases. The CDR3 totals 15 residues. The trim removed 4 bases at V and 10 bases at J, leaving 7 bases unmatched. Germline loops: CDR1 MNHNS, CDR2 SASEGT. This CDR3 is CASSVLTGGESPLHF. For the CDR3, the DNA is TGTGCCAGCAGTGTCCTGACAGGGGGCGAGTCACCCCTCCACTTT.

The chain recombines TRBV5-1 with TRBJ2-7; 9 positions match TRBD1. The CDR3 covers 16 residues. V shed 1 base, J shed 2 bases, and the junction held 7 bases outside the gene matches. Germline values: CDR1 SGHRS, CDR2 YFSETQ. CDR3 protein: CASSLTGTGQAYEQYF. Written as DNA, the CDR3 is TGCGCCAGCAGCTTGACAGGGACAGGGCAAGCCTACGAGCAGTACTTC.

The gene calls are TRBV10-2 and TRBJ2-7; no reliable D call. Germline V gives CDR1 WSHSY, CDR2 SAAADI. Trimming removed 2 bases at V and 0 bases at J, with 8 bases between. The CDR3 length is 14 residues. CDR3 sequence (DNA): TGCGCCAGCAGTGAGAACAGACGCTCCTACGAGCAGTACTTC. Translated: CASSENRRSYEQYF.

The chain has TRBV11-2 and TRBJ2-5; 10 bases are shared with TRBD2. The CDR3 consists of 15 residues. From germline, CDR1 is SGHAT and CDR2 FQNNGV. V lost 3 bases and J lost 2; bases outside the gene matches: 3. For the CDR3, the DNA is TGTGCCAGCAGCTTTACTAGCGGGATTCAAGAGACCCAGTACTTC. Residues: CASSFTSGIQETQYF.

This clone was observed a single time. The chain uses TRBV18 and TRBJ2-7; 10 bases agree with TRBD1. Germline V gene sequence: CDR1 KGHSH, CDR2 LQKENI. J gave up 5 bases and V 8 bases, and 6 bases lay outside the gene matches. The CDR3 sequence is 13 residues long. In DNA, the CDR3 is TGTGCCAGCAAAGGGACAGGGGTGGACGAGCAGTACTTC. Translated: CASKGTGVDEQYF.

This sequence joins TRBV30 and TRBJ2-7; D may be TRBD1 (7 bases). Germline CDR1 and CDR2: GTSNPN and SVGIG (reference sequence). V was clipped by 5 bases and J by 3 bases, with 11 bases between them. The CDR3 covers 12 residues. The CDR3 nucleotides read TGTGCCTGGCACAGGGGAGGCTACGAGCAGTACTTC. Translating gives CAWHRGGYEQYF.